What follows are 16 T cell receptor beta chains derived from one specimen sequenced in a study of low-dose radiotherapy and immunotherapy resistance in tumors (dated by TCRdb to between 2021 and 2023). For sequencing, an Illumina HiSeq 2500 was employed. First-strand cDNA was synthesized using Superscript III and a set of TRAV- and TRBV-specific primers, so that both TCRalpha and TCRbeta chains were covered. A roughly 22-cycle PCR with Phusion amplified the TCRs, pairing a constant-region primer with the adapter that was attached to the V primers. Using fastp trimming at Q25 and MiXCR clonotype assembly, TCRdb reanalyzed the public sequencing data and kept in-frame beta chains. Rows merge per CDR3 protein into single entries with the most common DNA and genes. Counted in this sample were roughly 100,000 distinct CDR3 sequences; 20% to 25% of them appeared once. The ten largest clones add up to 13% of the sample.

This specimen's time point label, per the study, means: after trial treatment. This specimen's treatment or condition label, per the study, means: LDRT plus nivolumab, ipilimumab, low-dose cyclophosphamide and aspirin (RACIN trial). Sample: PBMCs, taken after low-dose radiotherapy plus immunotherapy. These receptors originate from a female donor with ovarian cancer.

This chain connects TRBV28 to TRBJ1-5; possible D gene TRBD1, 5 bases. The CDR3 loop spans 15 amino acids. The V gene's germline CDR1 is MDHEN and CDR2 SYDVKM. The ends were cut back, 5 bases at V and 6 bases at J, with 17 bases in the middle. The CDR3 loop reads CASSPRTPGGQPQHF. The CDR3 nucleotides are TGTGCCAGCAGTCCAAGGACACCCGGGGGTCAGCCCCAGCATTTT.

With regard to this clonotype: A far larger clone is one base from this, pointing to a likely read error. The genes are TRBV6-5 and TRBJ1-2; D remains unclear. Germline V gene sequence: CDR1 MNHEY, CDR2 SVGAGI. The CDR3 runs 12 residues. The CDR3 loop is CDSSQVGYGYTF. CDR3 DNA sequence: TGTGACAGCAGCCAGGTGGGCTATGGCTACACCTTC.

Note on this clonotype: One base separates it from a far larger clone, so it is likely a read error. This chain links TRBV5-8 with TRBJ2-7, with D unclear. The CDR3 is made up of 14 amino acids. Trimming removed 3 bases at V and 0 bases at J, with 10 bases between. CDR1 and CDR2 (germline): SGHTS, YDEGEE. CDR3 loop: CASSSVMASYEQYF. Written as DNA, the CDR3 is TGTGCCAGCAGCTCCGTCATGGCCTCCTACGAGCAGTACTTC.

This clonotype was seen ten or more times. The CDR3 protein is CASSISGSGYNEQFF. The CDR3 DNA sequence: TGTGCCAGCAGCATTAGCGGGAGTGGTTACAATGAGCAGTTCTTC. V gene TRBV7-8 combines with J gene TRBJ2-1; 9 bases are shared with TRBD2. CDR3 size: 15 residues. Germline CDR1 reads SGHVS; CDR2 reads FQNEAQ. Trimming took 5 bases from V and 4 from J; bases not matched to a gene: 6.

In its sample, this clonotype ranks as medium-sized. The genes are TRBV28 and TRBJ1-2, with 12 bases aligning to TRBD1. Trimming removed 4 bases from V and 0 bases from J; junction bases left unmatched: 12. This CDR3 has 19 amino acids. The germline CDR1 and CDR2 sequences are MDHEN and SYDVKM. The CDR3, as DNA: TGTGCCAGCAGTTCCCGGGGCCCTGGGACAGGGGGCTCTAACTATGGCTACACCTTC. This gives the protein CASSSRGPGTGGSNYGYTF.

This clonotype was seen repeatedly, ten times or more. The chain recombines TRBV28 with TRBJ1-2, with D uncertain. Germline CDR1 reads MDHEN; CDR2 reads SYDVKM. There are 12 residues in the CDR3. Trimming took 7 bases from V and 2 from J, leaving 8 bases between them. CDR3 in DNA: TGTGCCAGCATTCGCGGGAACTATGGCTACACCTTC. Encoded protein: CASIRGNYGYTF.

This clonotype was counted ten times or more. The chain is built from TRBV5-1 and TRBJ2-6, with a weak D call TRBD1 (5 bases). Germline assignment: CDR1 SGHRS and CDR2 YFSETQ. Trimming stripped 4 bases from V and 0 bases from J, with 14 bases between. This CDR3 contains 17 residues. The CDR3: CASSRQGATSGANVLTF. DNA of the CDR3: TGCGCCAGCAGCCGGCAAGGGGCTACCTCTGGGGCCAACGTCCTGACTTTC.

This clonotype was seen just once. It is likely a read error: a sequence one base away is far more abundant. V usage is TRBV6-2 or TRBV6-3 and J usage is TRBJ2-1; 15 nucleotides agree with TRBD2. CDR3 length equals 16 residues. Germline CDR1 reads MNHEY; CDR2 reads SVGEGT. V lost 6 bases, J lost 10 bases, and 10 bases stayed unmatched. As DNA, the CDR3 is TGTGCCAGCAGAGGGACTAGCGGGGGGATCTCCTACGAGCAGTTCTTC. This gives the protein CASRGTSGGISYEQFF.

In its sample, this clonotype was seen many times. V usage is TRBV27 and J usage is TRBJ1-6; 7 bases line up with TRBD1. Per germline, CDR1 MNHEY and CDR2 SMNVEV (reference sequence). This CDR3 region has 14 residues. Trimming cost V 6 bases and J 7 bases; bases outside gene matches: 6. CDR3 residues: CASSFDRANSPLHF. The CDR3 nucleotides are TGTGCCAGCAGCTTTGACAGGGCGAATTCACCCCTCCACTTT.

This clonotype was detected only a few times. V is TRBV29-1 and J is TRBJ2-7; D might be TRBD2 (5 bases). The CDR3 is made up of 12 amino acids. The germline gives CDR1 SQVTM, CDR2 ANQGSEA. CDR3 residues: CSADGGANEQYF. CDR3 coding DNA: TGCAGTGCAGACGGAGGAGCCAACGAGCAGTACTTC.

This clonotype came up many times. This rearrangement joins TRBV20-1 to TRBJ2-3; D is possibly TRBD1 or TRBD2 (5 bases each). The germline CDR1 and CDR2 sequences are DFQATT and SNEGSKA (reference sequence). With 5 bases removed from V and 0 bases from J, the gap between germline ends came to 15 bases. The CDR3 loop spans 15 amino acids. In DNA form, the CDR3 reads TGCAGTGCTGGGGGTATGGGTCTAAGCACAGATACGCAGTATTTT. Amino acid sequence: CSAGGMGLSTDTQYF.

This clonotype has a count of ten or more. This sequence joins TRBV9 and TRBJ2-2; 9 nucleotides align to TRBD2. Germline CDR1 SGDLS, CDR2 YYNGEE. The CDR3 runs 17 residues. The J segment lost 1 base and the V segment lost 4 bases, leaving 8 bases of the junction unmatched. The CDR3 sequence: CASSQGLSGGNTGELFF. The CDR3 region has the DNA TGTGCCAGCAGCCAAGGACTTAGCGGGGGGAACACCGGGGAGCTGTTTTTT.

This rearrangement joins TRBV4-3 to TRBJ2-2; 7 bases agree with TRBD2. The CDR3 loop spans 16 amino acids. Germline V gives CDR1 LGHNA, CDR2 YSLEER. V shed 1 base and J 0 bases; nucleotides not matched to a gene: 2. In nucleotides, the CDR3 is TGCGCCAGCAGCCAAGCCCGGGGGGCGAACACCGGGGAGCTGTTTTTT. Protein product: CASSQARGANTGELFF.

This clonotype occurred many times. The chain recombines TRBV5-1 with TRBJ2-7, with D perhaps TRBD1 or TRBD2 (6 bases each). The length of the CDR3 is 15 residues. V lost 5 bases and J lost 4, with 19 bases in between. CDR1 and CDR2 (germline): SGHRS, YFSETQ. CDR3 coding DNA: TGCGCCAGCAGAGAGAACTTCGGGGGCGGGTACGAGCAGTACTTC. The encoded protein is CASRENFGGGYEQYF.

In its sample, this clonotype was seen many times. J is TRBJ2-7 and V is TRBV6-6; D is perhaps TRBD1 (6 bases). Germline V gene data show CDR1 as MNHNY and CDR2 as SVGAGI (reference sequence). The V and J ends lost 10 bases and 5 bases respectively, with 21 bases between them. The CDR3 is 14 amino acids. This chain's CDR3 is CATRLGIQGDEQYF. The CDR3 DNA sequence: TGTGCCACCCGACTGGGCATACAGGGCGACGAGCAGTACTTC.

In its sample, this clonotype was seen many times. The chain is built from TRBV28 and TRBJ1-1; 9 nucleotides agree with TRBD1. The germline V gene has CDR1 MDHEN and CDR2 SYDVKM. Trimming removed 6 bases from V and 8 bases from J; junction bases left unmatched: 10. CDR3 length: 14 residues. The CDR3 here is CASRPPGTGQEAFF. The CDR3, as DNA: TGTGCCAGCAGACCCCCCGGGACAGGGCAGGAAGCTTTCTTT.